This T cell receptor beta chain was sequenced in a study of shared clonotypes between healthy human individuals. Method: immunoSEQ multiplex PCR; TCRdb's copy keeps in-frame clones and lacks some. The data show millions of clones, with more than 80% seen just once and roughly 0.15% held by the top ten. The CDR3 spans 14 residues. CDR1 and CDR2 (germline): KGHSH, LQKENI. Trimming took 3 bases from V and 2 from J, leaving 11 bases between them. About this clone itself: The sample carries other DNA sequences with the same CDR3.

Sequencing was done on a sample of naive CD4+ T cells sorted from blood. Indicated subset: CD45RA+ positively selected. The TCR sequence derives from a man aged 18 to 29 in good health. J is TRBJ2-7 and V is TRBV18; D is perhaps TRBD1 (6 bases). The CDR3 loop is CASSPPGHPYEQYF. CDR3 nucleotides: TGTGCCAGCTCACCGCCGGGACACCCCTACGAGCAGTACTTC. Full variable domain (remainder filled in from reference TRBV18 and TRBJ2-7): NAGVMQNPRHLVRRRGQEARLRCSPMKGHSHVYWYRQLPEEGLKFMVYLQKENIIDESGMPKERFSAEFPKEGPSILRIQQVVRGDSAAYFCASSPPGHPYEQYFGPGTRLTVT.